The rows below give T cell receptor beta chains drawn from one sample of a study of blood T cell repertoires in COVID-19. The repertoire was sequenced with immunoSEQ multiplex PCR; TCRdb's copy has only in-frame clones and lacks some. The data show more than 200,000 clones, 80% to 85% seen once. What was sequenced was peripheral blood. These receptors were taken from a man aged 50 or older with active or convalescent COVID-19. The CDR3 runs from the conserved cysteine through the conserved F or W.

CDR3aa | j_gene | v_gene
CASSPSEGLHNEQFF | TRBJ2-1 | TRBV28
CASRTSGDTGELFF | TRBJ2-2 | TRBV6-4
CASTPGTGGTDTQYF | TRBJ2-3 | TRBV19
CASSKTGGFGTEAFF | TRBJ1-1 | TRBV21-1
CASSFPGRGNGYTF | TRBJ1-2 | TRBV5-4
CASSRLDWDTQYF | TRBJ2-3 | TRBV12-3/TRBV12-4
CASSSRTGSGNTIYF | TRBJ1-3 | TRBV5-4
CAWSLSRNTEAFF | TRBJ1-1 | TRBV30
CSGSTRGTEAFF | TRBJ1-1 | TRBV29-1
CASSPGQIYEQYF | TRBJ2-7 | TRBV7-2
CAISEPTGTIPYEQYF | TRBJ2-7 | TRBV10-3
CASGSDREDEQYF | TRBJ2-7 | TRBV19
CASNRWYRDSLTPYNEQFF | TRBJ2-1 | TRBV28
CASSLGDRGYSGNTIYF | TRBJ1-3 | TRBV7-2
CASRGQGGSPLHF | TRBJ1-6 | TRBV6-5